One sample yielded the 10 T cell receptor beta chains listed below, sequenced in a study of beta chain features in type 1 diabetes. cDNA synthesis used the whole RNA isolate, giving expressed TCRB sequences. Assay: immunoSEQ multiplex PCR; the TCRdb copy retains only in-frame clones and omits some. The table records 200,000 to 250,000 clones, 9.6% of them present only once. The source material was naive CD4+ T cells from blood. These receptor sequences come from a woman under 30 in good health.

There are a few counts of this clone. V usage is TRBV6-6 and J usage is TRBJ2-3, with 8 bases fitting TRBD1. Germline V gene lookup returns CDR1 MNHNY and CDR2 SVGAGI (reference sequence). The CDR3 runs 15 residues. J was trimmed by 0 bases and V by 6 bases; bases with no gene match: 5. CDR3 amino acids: CASRPDRESTDTQYF. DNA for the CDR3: TGTGCCAGCAGACCGGACAGGGAGAGCACAGATACGCAGTATTTT.

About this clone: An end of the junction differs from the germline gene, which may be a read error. CDR3 amino acids: CARHKGIQGF. The CDR3 DNA sequence: TGTGCCAGACACAAGGGTATACAGGGCTTC. The rearrangement joins TRBV2 to TRBJ1-2, with TRBD1 as a possible D gene (6 bases). CDR1 SNHLY and CDR2 FYNNEI come from the germline V gene. The CDR3 has 10 residues.

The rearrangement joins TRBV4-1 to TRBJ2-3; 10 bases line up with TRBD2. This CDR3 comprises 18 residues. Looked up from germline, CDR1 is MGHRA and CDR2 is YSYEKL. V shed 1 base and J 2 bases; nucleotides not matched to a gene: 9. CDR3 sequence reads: CASSQGSTGLAATDTQYF. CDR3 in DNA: TGCGCCAGCAGCCAAGGTTCTACCGGACTAGCGGCCACAGATACGCAGTATTTT.

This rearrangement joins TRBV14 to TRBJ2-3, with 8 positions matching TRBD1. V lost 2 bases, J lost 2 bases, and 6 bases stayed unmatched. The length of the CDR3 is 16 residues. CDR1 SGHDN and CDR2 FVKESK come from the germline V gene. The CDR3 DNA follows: TGTGCCAGCAGCCAACTTGGACAGGGCTTCACAGATACGCAGTATTTT. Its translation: CASSQLGQGFTDTQYF.

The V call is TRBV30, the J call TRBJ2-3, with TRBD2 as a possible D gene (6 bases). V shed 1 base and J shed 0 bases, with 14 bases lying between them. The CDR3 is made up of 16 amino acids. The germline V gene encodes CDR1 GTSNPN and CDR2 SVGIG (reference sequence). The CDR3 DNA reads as TGTGCCTGGAGTGGATCCGGGAGCGGGAGCACAGATACGCAGTATTTT. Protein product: CAWSGSGSGSTDTQYF.

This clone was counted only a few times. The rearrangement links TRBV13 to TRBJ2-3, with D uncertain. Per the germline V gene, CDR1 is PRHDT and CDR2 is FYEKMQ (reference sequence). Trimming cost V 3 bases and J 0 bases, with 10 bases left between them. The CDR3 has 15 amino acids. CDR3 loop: CASSFSLGSTDTQYF. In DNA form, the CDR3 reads TGTGCCAGCAGCTTTTCTCTAGGTAGCACAGATACGCAGTATTTT.

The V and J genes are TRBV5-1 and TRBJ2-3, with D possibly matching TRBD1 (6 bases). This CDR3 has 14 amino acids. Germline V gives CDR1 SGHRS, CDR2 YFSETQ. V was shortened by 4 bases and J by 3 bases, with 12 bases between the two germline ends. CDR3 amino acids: CASSTDSFTDTQYF. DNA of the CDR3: TGCGCCAGCAGCACGGACAGTTTTACAGATACGCAGTATTTT.

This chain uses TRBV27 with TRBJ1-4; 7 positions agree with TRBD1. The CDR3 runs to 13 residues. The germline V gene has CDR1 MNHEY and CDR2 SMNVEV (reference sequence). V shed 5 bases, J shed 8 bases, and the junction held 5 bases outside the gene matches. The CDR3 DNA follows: TGTGCCAGCAGTACAGGGGTAGGAGAAAAACTGTTTTTT. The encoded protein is CASSTGVGEKLFF.

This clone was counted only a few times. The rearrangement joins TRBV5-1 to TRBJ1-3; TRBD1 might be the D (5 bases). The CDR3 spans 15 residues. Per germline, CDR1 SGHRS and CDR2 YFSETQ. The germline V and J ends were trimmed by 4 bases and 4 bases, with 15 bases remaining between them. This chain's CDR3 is CASSGQGLSGNTIYF. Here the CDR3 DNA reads TGCGCCAGCAGCGGGCAGGGATTATCAGGAAACACCATATATTTT.

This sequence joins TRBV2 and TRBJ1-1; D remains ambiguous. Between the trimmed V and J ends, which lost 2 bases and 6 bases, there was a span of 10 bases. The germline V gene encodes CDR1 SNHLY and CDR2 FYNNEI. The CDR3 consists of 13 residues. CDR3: CASSEIRRAEAFF. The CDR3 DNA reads TGTGCCAGCAGTGAAATCAGGCGGGCTGAAGCTTTCTTT.